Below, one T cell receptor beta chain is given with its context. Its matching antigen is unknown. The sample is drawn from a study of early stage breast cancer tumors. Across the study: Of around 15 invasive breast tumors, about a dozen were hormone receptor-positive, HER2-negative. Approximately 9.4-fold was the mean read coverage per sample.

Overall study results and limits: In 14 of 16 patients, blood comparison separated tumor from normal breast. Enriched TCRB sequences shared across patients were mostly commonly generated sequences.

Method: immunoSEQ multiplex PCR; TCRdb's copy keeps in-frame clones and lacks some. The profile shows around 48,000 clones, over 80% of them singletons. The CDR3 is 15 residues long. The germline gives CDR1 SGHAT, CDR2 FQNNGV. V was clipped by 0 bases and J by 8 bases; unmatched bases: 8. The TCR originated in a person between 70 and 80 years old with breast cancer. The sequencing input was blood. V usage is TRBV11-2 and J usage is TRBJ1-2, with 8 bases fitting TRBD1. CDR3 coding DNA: TGTGCCAGCAGCTTAGATCGAGCAGGGGGCCGGGGCTACACCTTC. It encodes CASSLDRAGGRGYTF.